Below, 14 T cell receptor beta chains from the same sample are listed, as sequenced in a study of blood T cell repertoires in COVID-19. Produced via immunoSEQ multiplex PCR; TCRdb's table is partial and in-frame only. The profile shows approximately 200,000 clones, roughly 79% of them singletons. The sample comprised peripheral blood. These receptors were taken from a human donor with acute or convalescent COVID-19. The donor label of this sample is uncertain.

This clone was observed a few times. The V and J genes are TRBV4-1 and TRBJ1-1; D is possibly TRBD1 (5 bases). V gave up 1 base and J gave up 8 bases, with 14 bases separating them. This CDR3 comprises 14 residues. Germline loops: CDR1 MGHRA, CDR2 YSYEKL. The CDR3 nucleotides are TGCGCCAGCAGCCAAGGGGGGGGTTATCTGGAAGCTTTCTTT. Its protein product is CASSQGGGYLEAFF.

The rearrangement links TRBV6-2 or TRBV6-3 to TRBJ1-2; 9 bases align to TRBD1. This CDR3 region has 15 residues. V gave up 6 bases and J gave up 0 bases; unmatched junction bases: 5. Germline CDR1 MNHEY, CDR2 SVGEGT. CDR3 nucleotides: TGTGCCAGCAGCTGGGACAGGGCCTCTAACTATGGCTACACCTTC. It codes for CASSWDRASNYGYTF.

This rearrangement joins TRBV9 to TRBJ2-1, with 7 bases aligning to TRBD2. Germline V gene data show CDR1 as SGDLS and CDR2 as YYNGEE. The CDR3 covers 14 residues. After removal of 1 base from V and 6 bases from J, the junction contained 4 bases not matched to a gene. The CDR3 DNA follows: TGTGCCAGCAGCGTATCAGCGGGAATCAATGAGCAGTTCTTC. Translated: CASSVSAGINEQFF.

The rearrangement links TRBV11-2 to TRBJ2-4; 7 positions match TRBD1. This CDR3 has 14 residues. The germline gives CDR1 SGHAT, CDR2 FQNNGV. V gave up 1 base and J gave up 8 bases; unmatched junction bases: 5. The CDR3 nucleotides read TGTGCCAGCAGCTTAGGAGGACAGGTGGACATTCAGTACTTC. It codes for CASSLGGQVDIQYF.

This clone was observed a few times. The rearrangement joins TRBV6-2 or TRBV6-3 to TRBJ1-3; a weak D match, TRBD1 (5 bases). CDR1 is MNHEY, CDR2 SVGEGT, per germline. This CDR3 has 15 amino acids. Trimming shortened V by 2 bases and J by 2 bases, and 10 bases separated the two germline ends. CDR3 DNA sequence: TGTGCCAGCAGTTACGGAGGGACGGCTGGAAACACCATATATTTT. It codes for CASSYGGTAGNTIYF.

The chain couples TRBV28 to TRBJ2-5; TRBD2 might be the D (5 bases). V lost 4 bases and J lost 5, with 14 bases in between. The CDR3 length is 14 residues. Germline V CDR1 and CDR2: MDHEN, SYDVKM. The CDR3 coding sequence is TGTGCCAGCAGTTCCGGAAATAGGGAGGAGACCCAGTACTTC. Its translation: CASSSGNREETQYF.

The chain joins TRBV30 to TRBJ1-5, with TRBD1 identical over 8 bases. Unmatched junction bases numbered 6, after V lost 5 bases and J lost 12 bases. Germline V gene lookup returns CDR1 GTSNPN and CDR2 SVGIG (reference sequence). The CDR3 has 11 residues. The CDR3 here is CAWDTGGNQHF. The CDR3 DNA reads as TGTGCCTGGGATACAGGGGGGAACCAGCATTTT.

This chain's CDR3 is CASSQLAGGLQQFF. The CDR3 DNA is TGTGCCAGCAGTCAGCTAGCGGGAGGGCTCCAGCAGTTCTTC. The genes are TRBV27 and TRBJ2-1, with 12 bases fitting TRBD2. The ends lost 5 bases at V and 11 bases at J; junction bases unmatched: 7. Germline V lookup: CDR1 MNHEY, CDR2 SMNVEV (reference sequence). The CDR3 has 14 amino acids.

The genes are TRBV9 and TRBJ2-7, with D possibly matching TRBD1 (6 bases). The CDR3 has 14 residues. Trimming took off 0 bases at V and 3 bases at J, with 10 bases between the two ends. In germline, CDR1 is SGDLS, CDR2 YYNGEE. DNA of the CDR3: TGTGCCAGCAGCGTAGGAGGGGGAAACTACGAGCAGTACTTC. Residues: CASSVGGGNYEQYF.

The chain joins TRBV10-1 to TRBJ2-7; perhaps TRBD2 as D (5 bases). CDR3 length equals 14 residues. CDR1 is WNHNN, CDR2 SYGVQD, per germline (reference sequence). V was trimmed by 0 bases and J by 6 bases, leaving 12 bases between them. The CDR3 reads CASSESAGGLEQYF. For the CDR3, the DNA is TGCGCCAGCAGTGAGTCTGCGGGCGGTCTCGAGCAGTACTTC.

This sequence joins TRBV7-2 and TRBJ2-3; 10 nucleotides align to TRBD2. The CDR3 consists of 15 residues. The V gene's germline CDR1 is SGHTA and CDR2 FQGNSA. With V trimmed by 3 bases and J by 4 bases, 4 bases remained unmatched. The DNA of the CDR3 is TGTGCCAGCAGCTTTTTAGCGGGAGGATCAGATACGCAGTATTTT. This encodes CASSFLAGGSDTQYF.

This clone showed up just once. CDR3 sequence (DNA): TGCAGCGTTAGGACTAGCGGGAGAGCGTCCTACAATGAGCAGTTCTTC. Protein sequence: CSVRTSGRASYNEQFF. This chain uses TRBV29-1 with TRBJ2-1; 13 bases map to TRBD2. CDR3 length: 16 residues. Germline-derived CDR1 and CDR2 are SQVTM and ANQGSEA. Trimming at V came to 5 bases and at J to 1 base, leaving 5 bases not matched to a gene.

This clone was observed once. The rearrangement links TRBV27 to TRBJ1-1; TRBD1 agrees at 7 bases. Germline V gene lookup returns CDR1 MNHEY and CDR2 SMNVEV (reference sequence). V shed 3 bases, J shed 3 bases, and the junction held 7 bases outside the gene matches. CDR3 size: 15 residues. The CDR3: CASSFDRVGYTEAFF. The CDR3 nucleotides read TGTGCCAGCAGTTTCGACAGGGTAGGGTACACTGAAGCTTTCTTT.

The V call is TRBV11-2, the J call TRBJ1-4, with a weak D call TRBD1 (6 bases). Trimming shortened V by 3 bases and J by 3 bases, and 11 bases separated the two germline ends. Germline V gives CDR1 SGHAT, CDR2 FQNNGV. CDR3 length: 15 amino acids. In nucleotides, the CDR3 is TGTGCCAGCAGCTTGAACAGGGTGGCTAATGAAAAACTGTTTTTT. Its translation: CASSLNRVANEKLFF.